This passage covers 8 T cell receptor beta chains from one sample sequenced in a study of human T cells and chemical hapten exposure (dated by TCRdb to the early 2020s). This sample's time point label indicates: patch test 1, 2 weeks after DPC sensitization. The sample's treatment or condition, from its label and the paper: therapeutic diphenylcyclopropenone sensitization with weekly scalp DPC. Receptor libraries were prepared by RACE. TCRdb shows the sequencer as NextSeq 500. The public reads were run again by TCRdb, first through fastp at Q25 and then through MiXCR, and only productive beta chains were kept. For every CDR3 protein sequence, its rows merge into one entry that carries the most common genes and DNA. The sample table records some 180,000 distinct CDR3 sequences; about a fifth of these occur just once. Under 7% of the sample lies in the top ten. The source material was whole blood, sampled in connection with sensitization to the hapten diphenylcyclopropenone (DPC). Receptors originate from a woman aged 50 to 60 with alopecia areata. Some clones in this sample may be carry-over from other donors' samples.

There are a few counts of this clonotype. The chain has TRBV7-9 and TRBJ2-7; 7 bases are shared with TRBD2. Germline V lookup: CDR1 SEHNR, CDR2 FQNEAQ (reference sequence). V was pared by 4 bases and J by 6 bases, with 12 bases of the junction left unmatched. The CDR3 contains 15 residues. In DNA form, the CDR3 reads TGTGCCAGCAGCTCGACACCGGGGGGTTACGGCGAGCAGTACTTC. Translating gives CASSSTPGGYGEQYF.

There are a few counts of this clonotype. This CDR3 reads CASSSDRHQETQYF. The CDR3 region has the DNA TGTGCCAGTAGTTCTGACAGGCATCAAGAGACCCAGTACTTC. This chain connects TRBV19 to TRBJ2-5, with D possibly being TRBD1 (6 bases). This CDR3 has 14 amino acids. Germline CDR1 LNHDA, CDR2 SQIVND (reference sequence). V was cut by 5 bases and J by 2 bases, with 12 bases left in between. The variable domain in full, completed from reference TRBV19 and TRBJ2-5, reads DGGITQSPKYLFRKEGQNVTLSCEQNLNHDAMYWYRQDPGQGLRLIYYSQIVNDFQKGDIAEGYSVSREKKESFPLTVTSAQKNPTAFYLCASSSDRHQETQYFGPGTRLLVL.

The chain combines TRBV7-8 with TRBJ2-2; TRBD1 agrees at 12 bases. The junction had 7 bases not matched to a gene; V was cut back by 5 bases and J by 3 bases. Germline values: CDR1 SGHVS, CDR2 FQNEAQ. The CDR3 is 17 amino acids. The CDR3 loop is CASSDHRDRGHTGELFF. CDR3 nucleotide sequence: TGTGCCAGCAGCGATCACCGGGACAGGGGGCACACCGGGGAGCTGTTTTTT.

This clonotype was found a few times. The genes are TRBV29-1 and TRBJ2-1; D remains unclear. V lost 1 base and J lost 8, with 9 bases in between. In germline, CDR1 is SQVTM, CDR2 ANQGSEA. This CDR3 is built from 12 residues. The CDR3 DNA follows: TGCAGCGTTGAAGCCCTGGGCTATGAGCAGTTCTTC. Translation gives CSVEALGYEQFF.

This clonotype was detected a few times. The V gene is TRBV20-1, the J gene TRBJ1-1; TRBD1 agrees at 7 bases. V gave up 2 bases and J gave up 0 bases; unmatched junction bases: 6. The V gene's germline CDR1 is DFQATT and CDR2 SNEGSKA (reference sequence). This CDR3 is 15 amino acids long. CDR3 region: CSARPPGTVNTEAFF. For the CDR3, the DNA is TGCAGTGCTAGACCCCCCGGGACAGTGAACACTGAAGCTTTCTTT.

This clonotype was observed a handful of times. The chain joins TRBV28 to TRBJ2-7; TRBD1 is a possible D gene (6 bases). The CDR3 length is 12 residues. Trimming pared 10 bases from V and 5 bases from J, leaving 15 bases between. Germline V gives CDR1 MDHEN, CDR2 SYDVKM. CDR3 loop: CAIEQGMNEQYF. In DNA form, the CDR3 reads TGTGCCATAGAACAGGGTATGAACGAGCAGTACTTC.

The chain couples TRBV28 to TRBJ2-3, with D uncertain. Germline CDR1 reads MDHEN; CDR2 reads SYDVKM. Trimming cost V 7 bases and J 6 bases, with 8 bases left between them. The CDR3 sequence is 11 residues long. The CDR3 DNA follows: TGTGCCAGCACCGTCGGTGATACGCAGTATTTT. Its translation: CASTVGDTQYF. The full variable domain, with the rest looked up from reference TRBV28 and TRBJ2-3, is DVKVTQSSRYLVKRTGEKVFLECVQDMDHENMFWYRQDPGLGLRLIYFSYDVKMKEKGDIPEGYSVSREKKERFSLILESASTNQTSMYLCASTVGDTQYFGPGTRLTVL.

This chain uses TRBV29-1 with TRBJ1-1; D remains ambiguous. Germline V gene lookup returns CDR1 SQVTM and CDR2 ANQGSEA. V lost 2 bases to trimming and J lost 5 bases, with 6 bases between them. CDR3 length: 11 residues. CDR3 sequence reads: CSVEQVTEAFF. CDR3 coding DNA: TGCAGCGTTGAACAGGTTACTGAAGCTTTCTTT.